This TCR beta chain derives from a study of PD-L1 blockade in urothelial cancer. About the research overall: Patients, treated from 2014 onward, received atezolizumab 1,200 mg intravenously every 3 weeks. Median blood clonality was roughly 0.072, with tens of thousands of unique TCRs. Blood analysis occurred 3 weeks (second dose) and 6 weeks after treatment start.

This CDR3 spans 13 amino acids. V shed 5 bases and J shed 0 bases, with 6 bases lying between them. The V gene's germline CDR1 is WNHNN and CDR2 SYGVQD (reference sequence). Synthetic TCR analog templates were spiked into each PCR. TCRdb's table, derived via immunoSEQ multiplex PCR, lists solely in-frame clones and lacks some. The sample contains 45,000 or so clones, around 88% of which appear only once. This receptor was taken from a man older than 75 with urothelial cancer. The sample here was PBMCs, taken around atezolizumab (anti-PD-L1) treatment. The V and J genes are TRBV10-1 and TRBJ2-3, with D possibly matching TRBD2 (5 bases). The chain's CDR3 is CASSSGSTDTQYF. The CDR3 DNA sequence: TGCGCCAGCAGTAGCGGAAGCACAGATACGCAGTATTTT.